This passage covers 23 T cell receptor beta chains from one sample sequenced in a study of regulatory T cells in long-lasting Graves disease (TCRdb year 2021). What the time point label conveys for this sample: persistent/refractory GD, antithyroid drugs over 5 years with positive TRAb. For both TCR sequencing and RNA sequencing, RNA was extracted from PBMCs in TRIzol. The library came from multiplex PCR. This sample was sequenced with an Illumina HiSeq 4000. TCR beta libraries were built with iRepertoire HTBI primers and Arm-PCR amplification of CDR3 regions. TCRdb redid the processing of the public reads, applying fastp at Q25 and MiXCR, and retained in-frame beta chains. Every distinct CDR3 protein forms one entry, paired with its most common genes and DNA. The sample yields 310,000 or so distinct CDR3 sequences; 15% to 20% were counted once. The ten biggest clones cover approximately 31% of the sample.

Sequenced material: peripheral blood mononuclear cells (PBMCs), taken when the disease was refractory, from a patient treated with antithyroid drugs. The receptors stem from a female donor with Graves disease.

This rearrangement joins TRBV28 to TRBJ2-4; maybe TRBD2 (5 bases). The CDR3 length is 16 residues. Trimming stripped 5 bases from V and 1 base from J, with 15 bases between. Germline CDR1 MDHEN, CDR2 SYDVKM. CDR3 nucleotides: TGTGCCAGCAGTCTCAAGGAGCGGTATGCCAAAAACATTCAGTACTTC. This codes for CASSLKERYAKNIQYF.

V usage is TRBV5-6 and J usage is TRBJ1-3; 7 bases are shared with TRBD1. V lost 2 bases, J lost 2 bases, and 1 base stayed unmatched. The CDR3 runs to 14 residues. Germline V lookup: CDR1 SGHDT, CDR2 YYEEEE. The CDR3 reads CASSFGTAGNTIYF. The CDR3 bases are TGTGCCAGCAGCTTCGGGACAGCTGGAAACACCATATATTTT.

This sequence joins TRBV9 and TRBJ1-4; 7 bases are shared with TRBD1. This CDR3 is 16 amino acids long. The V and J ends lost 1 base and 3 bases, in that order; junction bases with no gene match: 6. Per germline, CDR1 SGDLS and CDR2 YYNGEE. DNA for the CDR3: TGTGCCAGCAGCGTATCTCCAGGGGGTCCTAATGAAAAACTGTTTTTT. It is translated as CASSVSPGGPNEKLFF. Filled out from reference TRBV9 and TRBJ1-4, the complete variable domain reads DSGVTQTPKHLITATGQRVTLRCSPRSGDLSVYWYQQSLDQGLQFLIQYYNGEERAKGNILERFSAQQFPDLHSELNLSSLELGDSALYFCASSVSPGGPNEKLFFGSGTQLSVL.

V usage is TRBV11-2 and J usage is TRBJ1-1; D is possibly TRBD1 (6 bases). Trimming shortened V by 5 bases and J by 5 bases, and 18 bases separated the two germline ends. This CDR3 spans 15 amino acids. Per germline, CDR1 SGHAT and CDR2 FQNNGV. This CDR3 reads CASSHTQGGKTEAFF. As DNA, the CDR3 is TGTGCCAGCAGCCACACACAGGGTGGGAAAACTGAAGCTTTCTTT.

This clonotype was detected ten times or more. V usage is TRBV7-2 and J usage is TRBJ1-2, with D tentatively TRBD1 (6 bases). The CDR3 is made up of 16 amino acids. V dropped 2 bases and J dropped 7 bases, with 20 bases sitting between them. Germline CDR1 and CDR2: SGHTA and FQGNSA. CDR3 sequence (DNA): TGTGCCAGCAGCTTATTGAGGGGGTTCAGGACTCGTGGCTACACCTTC. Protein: CASSLLRGFRTRGYTF.

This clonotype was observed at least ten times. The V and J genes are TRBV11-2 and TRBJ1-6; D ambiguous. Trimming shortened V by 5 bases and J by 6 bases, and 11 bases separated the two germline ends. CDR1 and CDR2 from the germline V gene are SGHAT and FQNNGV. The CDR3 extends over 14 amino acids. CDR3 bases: TGTGCCAGCAGCCCGAGGTGGGGTAATTCACCCCTCCACTTT. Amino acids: CASSPRWGNSPLHF.

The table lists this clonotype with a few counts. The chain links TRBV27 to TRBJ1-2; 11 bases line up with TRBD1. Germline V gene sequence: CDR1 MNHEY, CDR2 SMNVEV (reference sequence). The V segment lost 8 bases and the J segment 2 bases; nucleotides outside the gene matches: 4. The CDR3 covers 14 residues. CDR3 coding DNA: TGTGCCAGCGGCCGGACAGGGGGCAACTATGGCTACACCTTC. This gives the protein CASGRTGGNYGYTF.

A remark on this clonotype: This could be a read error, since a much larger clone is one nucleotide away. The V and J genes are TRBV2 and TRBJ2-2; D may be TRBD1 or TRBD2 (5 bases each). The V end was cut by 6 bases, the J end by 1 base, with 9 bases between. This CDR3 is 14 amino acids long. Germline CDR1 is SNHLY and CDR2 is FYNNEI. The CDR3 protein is CASRGERNTGELFF. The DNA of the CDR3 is TGTGCCAGCAGGGGGGAAAGGAACACCGGGGAGCTGTTTTTT.

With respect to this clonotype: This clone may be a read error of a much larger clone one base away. Written as DNA, the CDR3 is TGTGCCGGCAGTCCGGACATCGATTCACCCCTCCACTTT. Its translation: CAGSPDIDSPLHF. The rearrangement uses TRBV6-2 or TRBV6-3 and TRBJ1-6; perhaps TRBD1 as D (5 bases). Germline V lookup: CDR1 MNHEY, CDR2 SVGEGT. The CDR3 runs to 13 residues.

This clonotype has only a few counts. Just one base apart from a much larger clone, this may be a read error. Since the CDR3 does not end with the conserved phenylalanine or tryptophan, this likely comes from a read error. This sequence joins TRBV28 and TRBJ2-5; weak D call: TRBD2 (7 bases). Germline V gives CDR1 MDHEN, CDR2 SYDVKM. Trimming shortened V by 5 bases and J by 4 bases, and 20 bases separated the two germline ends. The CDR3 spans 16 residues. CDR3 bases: TGTGCCAGCAGTCCCTATTTGGGGGGGCGCATAGAGACCCAGTACCTC. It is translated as CASSPYLGGRIETQYL.

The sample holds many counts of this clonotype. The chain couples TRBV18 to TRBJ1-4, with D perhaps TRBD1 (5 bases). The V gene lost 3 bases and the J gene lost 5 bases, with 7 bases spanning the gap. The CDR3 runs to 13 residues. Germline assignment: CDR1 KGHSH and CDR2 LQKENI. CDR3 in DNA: TGTGCCAGCTCACCGGGGGGAAATGAAAAACTGTTTTTT. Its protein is CASSPGGNEKLFF.

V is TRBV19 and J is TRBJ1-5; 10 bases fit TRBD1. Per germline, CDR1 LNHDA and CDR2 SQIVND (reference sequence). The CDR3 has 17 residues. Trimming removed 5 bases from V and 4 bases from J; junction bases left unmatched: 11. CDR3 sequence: CASSRRTGGFRNQPQHF. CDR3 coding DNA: TGTGCCAGTAGTCGGAGGACAGGGGGGTTTCGGAATCAGCCCCAGCATTTT.

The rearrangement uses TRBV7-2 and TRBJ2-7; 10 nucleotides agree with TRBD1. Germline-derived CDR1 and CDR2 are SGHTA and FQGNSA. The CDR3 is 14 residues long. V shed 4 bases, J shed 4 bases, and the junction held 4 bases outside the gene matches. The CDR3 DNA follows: TGTGCCAGCAGCTCGGACAGGGGGAAATACGAGCAGTACTTC. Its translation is CASSSDRGKYEQYF.

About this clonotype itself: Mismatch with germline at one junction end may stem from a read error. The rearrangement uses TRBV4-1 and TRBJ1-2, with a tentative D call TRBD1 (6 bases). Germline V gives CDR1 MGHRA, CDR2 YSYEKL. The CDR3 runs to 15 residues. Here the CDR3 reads CANSQDWGRGRGYTF. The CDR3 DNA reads TGCGCCAACAGCCAAGATTGGGGCAGGGGACGTGGCTACACCTTC.

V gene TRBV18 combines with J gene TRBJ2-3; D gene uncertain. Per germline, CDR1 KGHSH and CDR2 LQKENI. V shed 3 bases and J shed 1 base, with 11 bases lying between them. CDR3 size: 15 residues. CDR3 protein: CASSPGARGTDTQYF. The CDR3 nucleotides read TGTGCCAGCTCACCGGGCGCAAGGGGCACAGATACGCAGTATTTT.

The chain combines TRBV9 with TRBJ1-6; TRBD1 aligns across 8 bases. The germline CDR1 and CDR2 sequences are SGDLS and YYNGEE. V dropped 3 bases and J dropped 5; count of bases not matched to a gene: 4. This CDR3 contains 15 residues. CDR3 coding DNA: TGTGCCAGCAGCGACGGACAGGGCCATAATTCACCCCTCCACTTT. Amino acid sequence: CASSDGQGHNSPLHF.

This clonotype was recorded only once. CDR3 protein: CSARTFGAGAHEQYF. CDR3 bases: TGCAGTGCTAGGACCTTCGGGGCGGGAGCCCACGAGCAGTACTTC. V and J are TRBV20-1 and TRBJ2-7; 7 positions match TRBD2. Germline V CDR1 and CDR2: DFQATT, SNEGSKA (reference sequence). The J segment lost 5 bases and the V segment lost 3 bases, leaving 13 bases of the junction unmatched. The CDR3 has 15 residues.

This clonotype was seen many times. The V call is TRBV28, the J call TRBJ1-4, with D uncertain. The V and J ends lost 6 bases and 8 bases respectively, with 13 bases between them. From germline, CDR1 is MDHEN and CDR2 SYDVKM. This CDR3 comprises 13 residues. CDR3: CASRPRAGEKLFF. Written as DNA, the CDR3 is TGTGCCAGCAGGCCGAGGGCGGGGGAAAAACTGTTTTTT.

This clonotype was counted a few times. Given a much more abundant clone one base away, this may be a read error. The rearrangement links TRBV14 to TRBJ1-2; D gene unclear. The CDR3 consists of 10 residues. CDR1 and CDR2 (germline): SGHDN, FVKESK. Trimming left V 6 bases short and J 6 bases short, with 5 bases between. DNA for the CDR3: TGTGCCAGCAGGGAAAATGGCTACACCTTC. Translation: CASRENGYTF.

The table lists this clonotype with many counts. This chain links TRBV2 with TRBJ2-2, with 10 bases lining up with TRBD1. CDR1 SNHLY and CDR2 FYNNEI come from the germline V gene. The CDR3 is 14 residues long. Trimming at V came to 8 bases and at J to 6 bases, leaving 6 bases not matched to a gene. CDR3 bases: TGTGCCAGCTACCGGGACAGGGGTCCCGGGGAGCTGTTTTTT. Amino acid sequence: CASYRDRGPGELFF. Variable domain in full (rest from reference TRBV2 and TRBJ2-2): EPEVTQTPSHQVTQMGQEVILRCVPISNHLYFYWYRQILGQKVEFLVSFYNNEISEKSEIFDDQFSVERPDGSNFTLKIRSTKLEDSAMYFCASYRDRGPGELFFGEGSRLTVL.

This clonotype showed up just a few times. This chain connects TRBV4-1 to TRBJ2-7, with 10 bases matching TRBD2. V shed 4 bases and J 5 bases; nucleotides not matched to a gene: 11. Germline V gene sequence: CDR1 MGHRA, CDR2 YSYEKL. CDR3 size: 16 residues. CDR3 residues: CASSPVSGRVVHEQYF. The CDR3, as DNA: TGCGCCAGCAGCCCGGTCAGCGGGAGGGTAGTCCACGAGCAGTACTTC.

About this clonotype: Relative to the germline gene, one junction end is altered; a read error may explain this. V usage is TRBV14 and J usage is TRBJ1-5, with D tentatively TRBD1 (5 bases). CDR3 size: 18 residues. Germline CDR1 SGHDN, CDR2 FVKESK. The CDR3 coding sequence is TGTGCCAGCAGCGAAGAGATCACGAAGGGACGGCGGCAACTGCCCCAGCATTTT. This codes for CASSEEITKGRRQLPQHF. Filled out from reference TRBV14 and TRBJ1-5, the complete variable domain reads EAGVTQFPSHSVIEKGQTVTLRCDPISGHDNLYWYRRVMGKEIKFLLHFVKESKQDESGMPNNRFLAERTGGTYSTLKVQPAELEDSGVYFCASSEEITKGRRQLPQHFGDGTRLSIL.

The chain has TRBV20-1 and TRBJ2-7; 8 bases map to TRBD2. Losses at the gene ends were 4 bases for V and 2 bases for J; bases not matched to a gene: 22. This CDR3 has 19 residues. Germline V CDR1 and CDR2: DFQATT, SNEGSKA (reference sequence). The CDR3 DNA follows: TGCAGTGCTACGGGGGGGGGGCACCGGACTACCCCGAACCCCTACGAGCAGTACTTC. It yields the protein CSATGGGHRTTPNPYEQYF.